The 29 T cell receptor beta chains given below trace back to one sample, sequenced in a study of CD8 T cells in Susac syndrome. Reverse transcription used about 0.45 to 1 ug RNA and random hexamers. From the immunoSEQ multiplex PCR reads, TCRdb called clonotypes with MiXCR, one entry per CDR3 protein. The repertoire holds over 120,000 distinct CDR3 sequences, with just under 95% as singletons. The specimen was CD4+ T cells from PBMCs. These receptors originate from a human donor with Susac syndrome.

The genes are TRBV4-3 and TRBJ1-2; D gene unclear. The V end lost 0 bases, the J end lost 4 bases, and 12 bases lay between the germline ends. Germline V gene data show CDR1 as LGHNA and CDR2 as YSLEER. There are 15 residues in the CDR3. The CDR3 DNA reads as TGCGCCAGCAGCCAAGATTCTCGGACTCCCTATGGCTACACCTTC. It is translated as CASSQDSRTPYGYTF.

V gene TRBV10-3 combines with J gene TRBJ2-1, with 10 bases aligning to TRBD2. From germline, CDR1 is ENHRY and CDR2 SYGVKD. V shed 4 bases, J shed 5 bases, and the junction held 5 bases outside the gene matches. The CDR3 runs 15 residues. CDR3 region: CAISGTSGGNNEQFF. The CDR3 DNA reads TGTGCCATCAGTGGGACTAGCGGAGGGAACAATGAGCAGTTCTTC.

The CDR3 nucleotides read TGTGCCAGCAGCAATACTGGATGGAGCACAGATACGCAGTATTTT. This gives the protein CASSNTGWSTDTQYF. The V call is TRBV9, the J call TRBJ2-3; D remains unclear. The CDR3 is made up of 15 amino acids. Trimming stripped 4 bases from V and 0 bases from J, with 12 bases between. The germline gives CDR1 SGDLS, CDR2 YYNGEE.

J is TRBJ2-2 and V is TRBV11-2; D tentatively reads TRBD1 or TRBD2 (6 bases each). Trimming pared 5 bases from V and 3 bases from J, leaving 28 bases between. CDR3 length equals 20 residues. Germline V gives CDR1 SGHAT, CDR2 FQNNGV. CDR3: CASSLTTRGLMLRDTGELFF. The CDR3 DNA reads TGTGCCAGCAGCCTGACGACACGGGGGCTTATGCTTCGGGACACCGGGGAGCTGTTTTTT.

The chain is built from TRBV29-1 and TRBJ2-7; D remains unclear. Germline values: CDR1 SQVTM, CDR2 ANQGSEA. This CDR3 region has 11 residues. Trimming removed 3 bases at V and 3 bases at J, with 6 bases between. As DNA, the CDR3 is TGCAGCGTTGACACCAACTACGAGCAGTACTTC. Its protein is CSVDTNYEQYF.

This rearrangement joins TRBV7-9 to TRBJ2-7, with 9 bases that match TRBD1. Trimming cost V 4 bases and J 0 bases; bases outside gene matches: 4. The length of the CDR3 is 15 residues. Germline V gene data show CDR1 as SEHNR and CDR2 as FQNEAQ (reference sequence). The CDR3 region has the DNA TGTGCCAGCAGCTCGGACAGGGGAAGCTCCTACGAGCAGTACTTC. Translated, it gives CASSSDRGSSYEQYF. Full variable domain (remainder filled in from reference TRBV7-9 and TRBJ2-7): DTGVSQNPRHKITKRGQNVTFRCDPISEHNRLYWYRQTLGQGPEFLTYFQNEAQLEKSRLLSDRFSAERPKGSFSTLEIQRTEQGDSAMYLCASSSDRGSSYEQYFGPGTRLTVT.

This sequence joins TRBV12-3 or TRBV12-4 and TRBJ1-2; D call uncertain. V lost 3 bases to trimming and J lost 0 bases, with 8 bases between them. The CDR3 consists of 14 residues. The CDR3, as DNA: TGTGCCAGCAGTTTCAATCCTGCTAACTATGGCTACACCTTC. It codes for CASSFNPANYGYTF.

This sequence joins TRBV29-1 and TRBJ2-1, with 10 bases lining up with TRBD1. The CDR3 covers 16 residues. Germline CDR1 and CDR2: SQVTM and ANQGSEA. J lost 4 bases, V lost 2 bases, and 8 bases had no gene match. The CDR3 DNA is TGCAGCGTTGAACCCGGGACAGGGGCGACTTACAATGAGCAGTTCTTC. Protein sequence: CSVEPGTGATYNEQFF.

This rearrangement joins TRBV14 to TRBJ2-1; TRBD1 agrees at 9 bases. Unmatched junction bases numbered 14, after V lost 5 bases and J lost 9 bases. The CDR3 loop spans 16 amino acids. Germline lookup yields CDR1 SGHDN and CDR2 FVKESK. The CDR3 sequence is CASSFRPGQGTSEQFF. As DNA, the CDR3 is TGTGCCAGCAGCTTTCGACCGGGACAGGGAACAAGTGAGCAGTTCTTC.

The rearrangement links TRBV7-2 to TRBJ2-7, with TRBD2 as a possible D gene (6 bases). Germline V gene sequence: CDR1 SGHTA, CDR2 FQGNSA. The CDR3 spans 16 residues. Deletions cut 7 bases from V and 5 bases from J, with 24 bases between. CDR3 in amino acids: CASTQDPGDRWDEQYF. The CDR3 DNA reads TGTGCCAGCACCCAGGATCCGGGAGACCGGTGGGACGAGCAGTACTTC.

This chain joins TRBV4-1 and TRBJ2-1; perhaps TRBD1 as D (5 bases). The V end lost 0 bases, the J end lost 4 bases, and 13 bases lay between the germline ends. Per germline, CDR1 MGHRA and CDR2 YSYEKL. This CDR3 spans 16 amino acids. In DNA form, the CDR3 reads TGCGCCAGCAGCCAAGAAGGTTTTCCAGGGTACAATGAGCAGTTCTTC. It codes for CASSQEGFPGYNEQFF.

The genes are TRBV29-1 and TRBJ1-2; TRBD1 matches at 8 bases. J gave up 6 bases and V 1 base, and 7 bases lay outside the gene matches. Germline CDR1 SQVTM, CDR2 ANQGSEA. The CDR3 sequence is 14 residues long. The CDR3 sequence: CSVEVRTGSHGYTF. The CDR3 DNA reads TGCAGCGTTGAAGTGAGGACAGGGTCCCATGGCTACACCTTC. Combining the CDR3 with reference TRBV29-1 and TRBJ1-2 gives the whole variable domain SAVISQKPSRDICQRGTSLTIQCQVDSQVTMMFWYRQQPGQSLTLIATANQGSEATYESGFVIDKFPISRPNLTFSTLTVSNMSPEDSSIYLCSVEVRTGSHGYTFGSGTRLTVV.

This chain connects TRBV30 to TRBJ1-3; no reliable D call. With 0 bases removed from V and 0 bases from J, the gap between germline ends came to 6 bases. CDR1 GTSNPN and CDR2 SVGIG come from the germline V gene (reference sequence). This CDR3 has 14 residues. The CDR3 loop reads CAWSVPPSGNTIYF. The CDR3 region has the DNA TGTGCCTGGAGTGTACCCCCCTCTGGAAACACCATATATTTT.

This clonotype occurred once. The chain recombines TRBV29-1 with TRBJ1-1, with 8 positions matching TRBD1. The CDR3 length is 12 residues. J lost 7 bases, V lost 8 bases, and 9 bases had no gene match. From germline, CDR1 is SQVTM and CDR2 ANQGSEA. The CDR3 sequence: CSLNHGQGEAFF. The CDR3 region has the DNA TGCAGCCTCAATCATGGACAGGGTGAAGCTTTCTTT.

The chain links TRBV12-3 or TRBV12-4 to TRBJ1-2, with D possibly matching TRBD1 (6 bases). V lost 5 bases and J lost 2, with 12 bases in between. The CDR3 consists of 14 residues. CDR3 amino acids: CASSPWTVNYGYTF. DNA for the CDR3: TGTGCCAGCAGTCCCTGGACAGTCAACTATGGCTACACCTTC.

The V and J genes are TRBV5-1 and TRBJ2-1; a possible D gene is TRBD2 (5 bases). CDR1 is SGHRS and CDR2 is YFSETQ in the germline V gene. This CDR3 has 15 amino acids. Trimming left V 2 bases short and J 4 bases short, with 13 bases between. The CDR3 loop is CASSLTAASYNEQFF. In DNA form, the CDR3 reads TGCGCCAGCAGCTTAACAGCGGCCAGTTACAATGAGCAGTTCTTC. The variable domain in full, with the rest retrieved from reference TRBV5-1 and TRBJ2-1, is KAGVTQTPRYLIKTRGQQVTLSCSPISGHRSVSWYQQTPGQGLQFLFEYFSETQRNKGNFPGRFSGRQFSNSRSEMNVSTLELGDSALYLCASSLTAASYNEQFFGPGTRLTVL.

The V gene is TRBV5-1, the J gene TRBJ2-5, with a weak D call TRBD2 (6 bases). CDR1 SGHRS and CDR2 YFSETQ come from the germline V gene. CDR3 size: 14 residues. V gave up 0 bases and J gave up 4 bases, with 10 bases separating them. The CDR3 reads CASSLEGTGETQYF. The DNA of the CDR3 is TGCGCCAGCAGCTTGGAGGGGACTGGAGAGACCCAGTACTTC.

The rearrangement joins TRBV2 to TRBJ1-5; maybe TRBD1 (5 bases). CDR3 size: 14 residues. V lost 6 bases and J 4 bases, leaving 13 bases between the germline ends. The germline V gene encodes CDR1 SNHLY and CDR2 FYNNEI. The CDR3 sequence: CASRQERGNQPQHF. The CDR3 DNA is TGTGCCAGCAGACAAGAAAGGGGAAATCAGCCCCAGCATTTT.

The chain couples TRBV20-1 to TRBJ2-5, with D perhaps matching TRBD2 (5 bases). CDR1 is DFQATT, CDR2 SNEGSKA, per germline (reference sequence). V was cut by 3 bases and J by 4 bases, with 12 bases left in between. This CDR3 comprises 13 residues. The CDR3 reads CSASPLARETQYF. DNA of the CDR3: TGCAGTGCTAGCCCGCTAGCCCGAGAGACCCAGTACTTC.

Only a few counts were recorded for this clonotype. The V gene is TRBV7-2, the J gene TRBJ2-7, with 7 bases identical to TRBD2. Germline loops: CDR1 SGHTA, CDR2 FQGNSA. This CDR3 is built from 15 residues. V lost 3 bases, J lost 6 bases, and 11 bases stayed unmatched. The CDR3 DNA is TGTGCCAGCAGCTTGGCCGGGACTACCTCACGCGAGCAGTACTTC. The encoded protein is CASSLAGTTSREQYF.

J is TRBJ1-2 and V is TRBV5-1; TRBD1 might be the D (5 bases). CDR1 and CDR2 from the germline V gene are SGHRS and YFSETQ. Trimming cost V 4 bases and J 4 bases, with 11 bases left between them. The CDR3 consists of 13 residues. The DNA for the CDR3 is TGCGCCAGCAGCCCCGGGACGTTCTATGGCTACACCTTC. It yields the protein CASSPGTFYGYTF.

Written as DNA, the CDR3 is TGCAGTGCTAGCCAGCGGGGCTATGGCTACACCTTC. Its translation: CSASQRGYGYTF. The chain uses TRBV20-1 and TRBJ1-2; D is unresolved. The CDR3 runs to 12 residues. V lost 3 bases, J lost 4 bases, and 9 bases lay in between. Germline CDR1 is DFQATT and CDR2 is SNEGSKA (reference sequence).

The chain couples TRBV20-1 to TRBJ2-1; 13 positions match TRBD2. The germline V gene encodes CDR1 DFQATT and CDR2 SNEGSKA (reference sequence). V gave up 3 bases and J gave up 7 bases; unmatched junction bases: 3. The CDR3 spans 14 residues. This CDR3 reads CSASGTSGINEQFF. CDR3 nucleotides: TGCAGTGCTAGTGGGACTAGCGGGATTAATGAGCAGTTCTTC.

The chain uses TRBV4-2 and TRBJ1-1; no clear D. Trimming left V 0 bases short and J 0 bases short, with 8 bases between. Per germline, CDR1 LGHNA and CDR2 YNFKEQ. CDR3 length: 15 amino acids. The CDR3, as DNA: TGTGCCAGCAGCCAAGAGATTACTTTGAACACTGAAGCTTTCTTT. Encoded protein: CASSQEITLNTEAFF.

The genes are TRBV29-1 and TRBJ2-7; D is tentatively TRBD1 or TRBD2 (5 bases each). Germline V gives CDR1 SQVTM, CDR2 ANQGSEA. V was cut by 6 bases and J by 4 bases, with 13 bases left in between. CDR3 length equals 12 residues. CDR3 DNA sequence: TGCAGCGTGGGGACGGGTCGGTACGAGCAGTACTTC. Its translation: CSVGTGRYEQYF.

The chain joins TRBV5-1 to TRBJ2-7; 13 positions agree with TRBD2. Looked up from germline, CDR1 is SGHRS and CDR2 is YFSETQ. This CDR3 region has 15 residues. Trimming took 7 bases from V and 7 from J; bases not matched to a gene: 11. The CDR3 loop is CASYPLAGGPREQYF. The CDR3 nucleotides are TGCGCCAGCTACCCACTAGCGGGAGGGCCGCGGGAGCAGTACTTC. Drawing the rest from reference TRBV5-1 and TRBJ2-7, the complete variable domain is KAGVTQTPRYLIKTRGQQVTLSCSPISGHRSVSWYQQTPGQGLQFLFEYFSETQRNKGNFPGRFSGRQFSNSRSEMNVSTLELGDSALYLCASYPLAGGPREQYFGPGTRLTVT.

The V call is TRBV12-3 or TRBV12-4, the J call TRBJ1-4, with D uncertain. V lost 5 bases and J lost 3, with 10 bases in between. CDR3 length equals 14 residues. CDR3 nucleotides: TGTGCCAGCAGTCCCAGGCAGGCTAATGAAAAACTGTTTTTT. It encodes CASSPRQANEKLFF.

V gene TRBV20-1 combines with J gene TRBJ1-1; maybe TRBD1 (5 bases). CDR3 length: 14 residues. CDR1 DFQATT and CDR2 SNEGSKA come from the germline V gene (reference sequence). Trimming removed 3 bases at V and 3 bases at J, with 14 bases between. For the CDR3, the DNA is TGCAGTGCTAGGGGACTCCTAATCTACACTGAAGCTTTCTTT. It encodes CSARGLLIYTEAFF.

V is TRBV27 and J is TRBJ1-2; the match to TRBD1 covers 10 bases. V shed 6 bases, J shed 8 bases, and the junction held 3 bases outside the gene matches. The CDR3 runs 12 residues. Germline loops: CDR1 MNHEY, CDR2 SMNVEV (reference sequence). This CDR3 is CASRWTGGGYTF. The CDR3 coding sequence is TGTGCCAGCAGATGGACAGGGGGAGGCTACACCTTC.